Below, one T cell receptor beta chain is given with its context. This specimen comes from a study of Ad26.COV2.S vaccination and SARS-CoV-2 variants. Sequencing used immunoSEQ multiplex PCR; TCRdb keeps in-frame clones, though not all of them. The repertoire consists of about 440,000 clones, with 90% occurring once and the leading ten covering roughly 4.3%. Treatment specified: about 20 received Ad26.COV2.S at low or high dose, single or two shots; five or six received placebo; per-sample allocation not given. Sampling took place 63 days after the first vaccine or placebo injection. The CDR3 length is 18 residues. The germline CDR1 and CDR2 sequences are KGHSH and LQKENI. V lost 0 bases and J lost 0; bases outside the gene matches: 7.

This specimen consisted of peripheral blood, obtained in a trial of Ad26.COV2.S vaccine versus placebo. The source of this sequence is a person between 18 and 59 years old who received the Ad26.COV2.S COVID-19 vaccine or a placebo. The chain combines TRBV18 with TRBJ1-3, with TRBD1 matching 8 bases. The CDR3 coding sequence is TGTGCCAGCTCACCACCCCGGGACAGGTTTATCTCTGGAAACACCATATATTTT. It codes for CASSPPRDRFISGNTIYF.